These T cell receptor beta chains were read from a single sample in a study of blood T cell repertoires in COVID-19. Profiling relied on immunoSEQ multiplex PCR, and the TCRdb table lists in-frame clones only, not all of them. The sample lists 55,000 to 75,000 clones, approximately 86% occurring once. Sequences were obtained from peripheral blood. The receptor set was obtained from a man at least 80 years old with active COVID-19. CDR3s include the opening cysteine and the closing phenylalanine or tryptophan. A D gene is named only where the DNA matches it firmly. Size is omitted from some rows. Given values are once, few, many or a class for expanded clones.

V gene: TRBV14
D gene: TRBD2
clone size: NA
J gene: TRBJ2-5
CDR3 DNA: TGTGCCAGCAGCCAATGGGAGGGGCGTGGGGAGACCCAGTACTTC
CDR3 protein: CASSQWEGRGETQYF

V gene: TRBV7-8
D gene: NA
clone size: NA
J gene: TRBJ1-2
CDR3 DNA: TGTGCCAGCAGCTTAAGCGGCGTTCGTGTCTATGGCTACACCTTC
CDR3 protein: CASSLSGVRVYGYTF

V gene: TRBV3-1/TRBV3-2
D gene: NA
clone size: NA
J gene: TRBJ1-5
CDR3 DNA: TGTGCCAGCAGCCAAGATTGGCCTGATAGCAATCAGCCCCAGCATTTT
CDR3 protein: CASSQDWPDSNQPQHF

V gene: TRBV11-2
D gene: TRBD2
clone size: NA
J gene: TRBJ2-3
CDR3 DNA: TGTGCCAGCAGCCTAGCGGGTTTTAGCACAGATACGCAGTATTTT
CDR3 protein: CASSLAGFSTDTQYF

V gene: TRBV27
D gene: NA
clone size: NA
J gene: TRBJ2-7
CDR3 DNA: TGTGCCAGCAGGCTTGCTGACCGGGGAGGTTACGAGCAGTACTTC
CDR3 protein: CASRLADRGGYEQYF

V gene: TRBV29-1
D gene: TRBD1
clone size: NA
J gene: TRBJ1-1
CDR3 DNA: TGCAGCTTCCACCCGTGGGACAGGGCCCTGAACACTGAAGCTTTCTTT
CDR3 protein: CSFHPWDRALNTEAFF

V gene: TRBV29-1
D gene: TRBD1
clone size: NA
J gene: TRBJ1-3
CDR3 DNA: TGCAGCGTCGAAAGGAATTTGGACAGGACGACTAATCCAACTTCCTCTGGAAACACCATATATTTT
CDR3 protein: CSVERNLDRTTNPTSSGNTIYF

V gene: TRBV19
D gene: NA
clone size: NA
J gene: TRBJ1-2
CDR3 DNA: TGTGCCAGTAGTCTTCAGGGCTCTGGCTACACCTTC
CDR3 protein: CASSLQGSGYTF

V gene: TRBV3-1/TRBV3-2
D gene: NA
clone size: NA
J gene: TRBJ2-1
CDR3 DNA: TGTGCCAGCAGCCAAGTTCGTAAAACGCGGGGGCCTAACAATGAGCAGTTCTTC
CDR3 protein: CASSQVRKTRGPNNEQFF

V gene: TRBV6-6
D gene: NA
clone size: once
J gene: TRBJ2-7
CDR3 DNA: TGTGCCAGCAGTACGGACACTTCCTACGAGCAGTACTTC
CDR3 protein: CASSTDTSYEQYF

V gene: TRBV7-2
D gene: TRBD2
clone size: NA
J gene: TRBJ2-7
CDR3 DNA: TGTGCCAGCAGCTTAAAGGGTAGCGGGGGAGCCCACTCCTACGAGCAGTACTTC
CDR3 protein: CASSLKGSGGAHSYEQYF

V gene: TRBV6-5
D gene: TRBD1
clone size: NA
J gene: TRBJ1-1
CDR3 DNA: TGTGCCAGCAGTCCTACCGGGACAGGGGAGACTGAAGCTTTCTTT
CDR3 protein: CASSPTGTGETEAFF

V gene: TRBV5-6
D gene: TRBD1
clone size: NA
J gene: TRBJ1-2
CDR3 DNA: TGTGCCAGCAGCTTGGGGACAGGGGCTGGCTACACCTTC
CDR3 protein: CASSLGTGAGYTF

V gene: TRBV7-8
D gene: NA
clone size: NA
J gene: TRBJ2-5
CDR3 DNA: TGTGCCAGCAGCTTGGGGGCCGTGGGAACAAAAGAGACCCAGTACTTC
CDR3 protein: CASSLGAVGTKETQYF

V gene: TRBV7-3
D gene: TRBD2
clone size: NA
J gene: TRBJ2-5
CDR3 DNA: TGTGCCAGCAGCCGGACTAGCGGGATTTATGAGACCCAGTACTTC
CDR3 protein: CASSRTSGIYETQYF

V gene: TRBV6-2/TRBV6-3
D gene: TRBD1
clone size: NA
J gene: TRBJ2-1
CDR3 DNA: TGTGCCAGCAGTCTAGGACAGGGTCTATACAATGAGCAGTTCTTC
CDR3 protein: CASSLGQGLYNEQFF

V gene: TRBV5-1
D gene: TRBD1
clone size: NA
J gene: TRBJ2-4
CDR3 DNA: TGCGCCAGCAGCTTGGGAGTAAGGAGACAGGGGGCTCGATACATTCAGTACTTC
CDR3 protein: CASSLGVRRQGARYIQYF

V gene: TRBV7-7
D gene: NA
clone size: NA
J gene: TRBJ2-2
CDR3 DNA: TGTGCCAGCAGCTTAGCCAGGGATACCGGGGAGCTGTTTTTT
CDR3 protein: CASSLARDTGELFF

V gene: TRBV25-1
D gene: NA
clone size: NA
J gene: TRBJ2-3
CDR3 DNA: TGTGCCAGCAGCGAAAGCACAGGGACCACAGATACGCAGTATTTT
CDR3 protein: CASSESTGTTDTQYF

V gene: TRBV6-5
D gene: TRBD2
clone size: NA
J gene: TRBJ2-1
CDR3 DNA: TGTGCCAGCAGTTACTCCCCGGGAGGGGACAATGAGCAGTTCTTC
CDR3 protein: CASSYSPGGDNEQFF

V gene: TRBV27
D gene: NA
clone size: NA
J gene: TRBJ1-4
CDR3 DNA: TGTGCCAGCAGTTTATCGGGGGGTGGAGAAAAACTGTTTTTT
CDR3 protein: CASSLSGGGEKLFF

V gene: TRBV9
D gene: TRBD1
clone size: NA
J gene: TRBJ2-7
CDR3 DNA: TGTGCCAGCAGCGTAGGGACAGGGGGCCTCCACGAGCAGTACTTC
CDR3 protein: CASSVGTGGLHEQYF

V gene: TRBV6-1
D gene: NA
clone size: NA
J gene: TRBJ2-7
CDR3 DNA: TGTGCCAGCAGTGAAGCGCGTATCGGGGGCTACGAGCAGTACTTC
CDR3 protein: CASSEARIGGYEQYF

V gene: TRBV6-6
D gene: NA
clone size: NA
J gene: TRBJ2-5
CDR3 DNA: TGTGCCAGCGCGGACAGCCTGTTAGAGACCCAGTACTTC
CDR3 protein: CASADSLLETQYF